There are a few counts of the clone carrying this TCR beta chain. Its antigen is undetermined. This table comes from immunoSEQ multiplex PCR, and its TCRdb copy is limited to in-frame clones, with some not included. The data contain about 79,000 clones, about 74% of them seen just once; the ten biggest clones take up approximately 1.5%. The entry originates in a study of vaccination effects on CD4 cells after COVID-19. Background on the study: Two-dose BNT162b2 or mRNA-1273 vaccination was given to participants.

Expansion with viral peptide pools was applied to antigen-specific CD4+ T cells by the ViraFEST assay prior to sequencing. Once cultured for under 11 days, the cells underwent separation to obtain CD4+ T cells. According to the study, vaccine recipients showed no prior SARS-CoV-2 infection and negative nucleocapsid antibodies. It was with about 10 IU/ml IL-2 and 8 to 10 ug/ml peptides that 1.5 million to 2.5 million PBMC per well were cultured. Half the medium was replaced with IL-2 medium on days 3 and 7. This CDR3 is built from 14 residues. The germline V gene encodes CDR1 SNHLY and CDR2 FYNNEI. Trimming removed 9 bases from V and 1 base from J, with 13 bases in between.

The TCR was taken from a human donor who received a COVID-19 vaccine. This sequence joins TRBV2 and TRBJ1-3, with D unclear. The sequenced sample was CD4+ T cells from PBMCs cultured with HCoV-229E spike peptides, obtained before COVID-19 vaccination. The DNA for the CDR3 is TGTGCCAGTGGAGAGGCTGGTTCTGGAAACACCATATATTTT. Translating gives CASGEAGSGNTIYF.